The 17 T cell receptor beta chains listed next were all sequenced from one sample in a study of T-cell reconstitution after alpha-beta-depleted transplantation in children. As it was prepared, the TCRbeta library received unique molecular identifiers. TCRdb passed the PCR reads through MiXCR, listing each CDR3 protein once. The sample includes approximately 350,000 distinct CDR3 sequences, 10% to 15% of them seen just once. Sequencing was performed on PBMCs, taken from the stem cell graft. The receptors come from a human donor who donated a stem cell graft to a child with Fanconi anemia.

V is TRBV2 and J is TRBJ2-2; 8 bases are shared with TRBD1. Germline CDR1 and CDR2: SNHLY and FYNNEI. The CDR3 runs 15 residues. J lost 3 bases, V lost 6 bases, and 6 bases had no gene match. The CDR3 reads CASSQGQAYTGELFF. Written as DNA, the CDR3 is TGTGCCAGCAGCCAGGGACAGGCGTACACCGGGGAGCTGTTTTTT.

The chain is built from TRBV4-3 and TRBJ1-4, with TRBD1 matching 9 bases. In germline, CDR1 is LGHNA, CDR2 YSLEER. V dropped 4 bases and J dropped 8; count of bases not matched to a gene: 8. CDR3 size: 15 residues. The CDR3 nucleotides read TGCGCCAGCAGCCCGACCGGGACAGGGAGAGAAAAACTGTTTTTT. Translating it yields CASSPTGTGREKLFF.

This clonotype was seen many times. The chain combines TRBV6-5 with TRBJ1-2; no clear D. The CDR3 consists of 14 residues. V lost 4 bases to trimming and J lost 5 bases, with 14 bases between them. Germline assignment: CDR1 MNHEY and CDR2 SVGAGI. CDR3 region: CASSSYGITYGYTF. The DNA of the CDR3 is TGTGCCAGCAGTTCCTACGGGATCACATATGGCTACACCTTC.

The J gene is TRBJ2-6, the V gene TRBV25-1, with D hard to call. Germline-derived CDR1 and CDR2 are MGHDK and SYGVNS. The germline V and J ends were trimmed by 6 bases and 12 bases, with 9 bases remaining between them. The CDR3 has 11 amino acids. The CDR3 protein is CASRDLAVLTF. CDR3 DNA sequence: TGTGCCAGCAGGGACCTCGCCGTCCTGACTTTC. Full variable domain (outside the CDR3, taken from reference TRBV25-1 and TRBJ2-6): EADIYQTPRYLVIGTGKKITLECSQTMGHDKMYWYQQDPGMELHLIHYSYGVNSTEKGDLSSESTVSRIRTEHFPLTLESARPSHTSQYLCASRDLAVLTFGAGSRLTVL.

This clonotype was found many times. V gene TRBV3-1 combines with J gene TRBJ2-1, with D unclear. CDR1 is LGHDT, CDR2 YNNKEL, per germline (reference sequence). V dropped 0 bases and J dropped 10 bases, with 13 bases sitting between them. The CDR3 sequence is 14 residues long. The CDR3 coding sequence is TGTGCCAGCAGCCAAGATCCCGACGGAAGGGAGCAGTTCTTC. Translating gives CASSQDPDGREQFF.

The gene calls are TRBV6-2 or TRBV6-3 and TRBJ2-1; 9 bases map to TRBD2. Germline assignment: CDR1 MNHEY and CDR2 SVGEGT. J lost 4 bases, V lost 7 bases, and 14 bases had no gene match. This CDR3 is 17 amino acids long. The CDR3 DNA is TGTGCCAGCACCGACGGGGGTAGCGGGGGCCAATACAATGAGCAGTTCTTC. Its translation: CASTDGGSGGQYNEQFF.

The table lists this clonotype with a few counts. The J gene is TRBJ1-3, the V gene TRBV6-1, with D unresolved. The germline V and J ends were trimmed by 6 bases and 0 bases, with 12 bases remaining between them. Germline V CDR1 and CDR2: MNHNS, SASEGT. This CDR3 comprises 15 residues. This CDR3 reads CASRIEVHSGNTIYF. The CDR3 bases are TGTGCCAGCAGGATCGAGGTGCACTCTGGAAACACCATATATTTT.

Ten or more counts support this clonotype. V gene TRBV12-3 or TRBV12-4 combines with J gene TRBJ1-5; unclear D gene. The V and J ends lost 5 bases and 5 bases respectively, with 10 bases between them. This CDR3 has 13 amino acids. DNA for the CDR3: TGTGCCAGCAGTGTTAATCAGGATCAGCCCCAGCATTTT. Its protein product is CASSVNQDQPQHF.

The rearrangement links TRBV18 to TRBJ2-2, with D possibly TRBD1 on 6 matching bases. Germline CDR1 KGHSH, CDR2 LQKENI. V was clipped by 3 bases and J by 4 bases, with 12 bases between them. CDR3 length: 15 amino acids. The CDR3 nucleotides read TGTGCCAGCTCACCGTCAGGGGTTGGCACCGGGGAGCTGTTTTTT. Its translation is CASSPSGVGTGELFF.

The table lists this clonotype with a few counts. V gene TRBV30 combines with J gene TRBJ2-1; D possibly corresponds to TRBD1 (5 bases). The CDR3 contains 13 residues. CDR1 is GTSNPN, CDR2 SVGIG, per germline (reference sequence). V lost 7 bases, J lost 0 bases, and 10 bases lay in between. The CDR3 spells CASRGFSYNEQFF. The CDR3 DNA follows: TGTGCCTCTAGGGGTTTCTCCTACAATGAGCAGTTCTTC.

CDR3 loop: CASSLAIARDTGGYTF. CDR3 DNA sequence: TGTGCCAGCAGCTTAGCGATCGCACGGGACACTGGGGGCTACACCTTC. The chain uses TRBV7-9 and TRBJ1-2; a weak D match, TRBD1 (6 bases). Germline V lookup: CDR1 SEHNR, CDR2 FQNEAQ (reference sequence). The CDR3 sequence is 16 residues long. Trimming shortened V by 0 bases and J by 8 bases, and 19 bases separated the two germline ends. The full variable domain, in which reference TRBV7-9 and TRBJ1-2 provide the parts outside the CDR3, is DTGVSQNPRHKITKRGQNVTFRCDPISEHNRLYWYRQTLGQGPEFLTYFQNEAQLEKSRLLSDRFSAERPKGSFSTLEIQRTEQGDSAMYLCASSLAIARDTGGYTFGSGTRLTVV.

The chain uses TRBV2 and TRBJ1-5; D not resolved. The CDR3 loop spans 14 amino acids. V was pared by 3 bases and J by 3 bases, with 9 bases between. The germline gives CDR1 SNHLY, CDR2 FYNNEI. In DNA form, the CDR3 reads TGTGCCAGCAGTGAGGATCGGATCAATCAGCCCCAGCATTTT. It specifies CASSEDRINQPQHF.

DNA of the CDR3: TGTGCCAGCAGCGTAGTGGACGGAAGAAGTACTAGCACAGATACGCAGTATTTT. It translates to CASSVVDGRSTSTDTQYF. The J gene is TRBJ2-3, the V gene TRBV9; unclear D gene. In germline, CDR1 is SGDLS, CDR2 YYNGEE. V was pared by 0 bases and J by 0 bases, with 17 bases between. The CDR3 runs to 18 residues.

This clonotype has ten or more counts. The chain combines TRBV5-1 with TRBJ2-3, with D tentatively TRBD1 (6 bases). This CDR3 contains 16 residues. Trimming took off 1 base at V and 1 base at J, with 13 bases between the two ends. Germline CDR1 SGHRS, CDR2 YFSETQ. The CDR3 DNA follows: TGCGCCAGCAGCTTGCCCGACAGGTCCCGCACAGATACGCAGTATTTT. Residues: CASSLPDRSRTDTQYF.

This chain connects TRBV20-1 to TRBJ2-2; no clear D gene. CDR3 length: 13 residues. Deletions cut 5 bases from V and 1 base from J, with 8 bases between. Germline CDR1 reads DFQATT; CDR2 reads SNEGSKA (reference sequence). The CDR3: CSASVWNTGELFF. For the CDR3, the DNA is TGCAGTGCTTCAGTGTGGAACACCGGGGAGCTGTTTTTT.

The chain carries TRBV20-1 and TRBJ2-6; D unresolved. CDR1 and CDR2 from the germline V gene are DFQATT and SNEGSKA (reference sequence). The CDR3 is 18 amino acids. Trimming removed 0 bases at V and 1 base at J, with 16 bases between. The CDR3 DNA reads TGCAGTGCTAGAGATCTGTTGCATTCAGCATCTGGGGCCAACGTCCTGACTTTC. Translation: CSARDLLHSASGANVLTF.

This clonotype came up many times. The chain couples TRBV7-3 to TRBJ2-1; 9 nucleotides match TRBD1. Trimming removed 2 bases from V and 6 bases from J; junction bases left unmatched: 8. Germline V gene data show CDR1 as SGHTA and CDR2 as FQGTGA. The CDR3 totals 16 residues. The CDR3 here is CASSLGPGQGLNEQFF. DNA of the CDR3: TGTGCCAGCAGCTTAGGGCCGGGACAGGGCCTCAATGAGCAGTTCTTC.